This T cell receptor beta chain was captured in a study of blood T cells in healthy people across ages. Isolation recovered at least 6.5 million PBMCs from every sample. Primers used in a second PCR of roughly 7 to 12 cycles were a sample-barcoded 5' primer and a J-beta primer mix. TCRdb re-derived calls from the 5' RACE reads in MiXCR, one entry per CDR3 protein. The sample lists hundreds of thousands of distinct CDR3 sequences, approximately 47% occurring once. Germline loops: CDR1 LNHNV, CDR2 YYDKDF (reference sequence). This CDR3 has 14 residues. V lost 0 bases and J lost 9, with 12 bases in between.

Material for sequencing was blood. V usage is TRBV15 and J usage is TRBJ2-1; D is perhaps TRBD1 or TRBD2 (5 bases each). The receptor comes from a man aged 55 to 69 in good health. The CDR3 protein is CATSRDRGWSEQFF. The CDR3 DNA reads as TGTGCCACCAGCAGAGATCGGGGCTGGAGTGAGCAGTTCTTC.